The clone carrying this TCR beta chain was detected a few times. Its cognate antigen is unknown. This entry is derived from a study of beta chain features in type 1 diabetes. Study as a whole: All samples together contributed about 100,000,000 sorted cells for examination. Regarding the study as a whole: Among patients with Type 1 diabetes, TCRB CDR3s were moderately but significantly shorter in every one of the four CD4+ subsets.

Reverse transcribing all isolated RNA meant expressed TCRB transcripts were sequenced. Sequenced naive, central memory and regulatory T cell samples produced an average of around 4 million reads. Repertoires were generated with immunoSEQ multiplex PCR, while TCRdb's copy carries only in-frame clones and drops some. The data hold about 160,000 clones, with approximately 8% observed a single time. Germline CDR1 is LGHNA and CDR2 is YSLEER. The CDR3 runs 17 residues. Trimming stripped 0 bases from V and 5 bases from J, with 19 bases between. The sample was central memory CD4+ T cells from blood. The chain recombines TRBV4-3 with TRBJ1-2, with D perhaps TRBD1 (6 bases). The TCR comes from a man younger than 35 with type 1 diabetes. The DNA for the CDR3 is TGCGCCAGCAGCCAAGATGCCGGACAGCCCTTGTTGTATGGCTACACCTTC. This codes for CASSQDAGQPLLYGYTF.